This passage covers 18 T cell receptor beta chains from one sample sequenced in a study of human T cells and chemical hapten exposure. The time point was: patch test 1, 2 weeks after DPC sensitization. Treatment given: therapeutic diphenylcyclopropenone sensitization with weekly scalp DPC. Via MiXCR, TCRdb re-called the RACE reads, giving one row per CDR3 protein. This table has some 380,000 distinct CDR3 sequences, approximately 5.1% appearing once. This material consisted of whole blood, taken in connection with sensitization to the hapten diphenylcyclopropenone (DPC). The receptors originated from a woman aged 45-65 years with alopecia areata. Some clones in this sample may be carry-over from other donors' samples.

This clonotype was seen more than once but under ten times. This chain connects TRBV2 to TRBJ2-3, with 10 bases lining up with TRBD2. The CDR3 spans 15 residues. CDR1 SNHLY and CDR2 FYNNEI come from the germline V gene. The V and J ends lost 2 bases and 6 bases, in that order; junction bases with no gene match: 5. The CDR3 DNA sequence: TGTGCCAGCAGTGAACGAGCGGGGGGGCGGGATACGCAGTATTTT. It encodes CASSERAGGRDTQYF.

This chain links TRBV5-4 with TRBJ1-2; D possibly corresponds to TRBD1 (6 bases). The CDR3 is 14 amino acids. Trimming took 3 bases from V and 4 from J, leaving 13 bases between them. Per the germline V gene, CDR1 is SGHNT and CDR2 is YYREEE (reference sequence). In nucleotides, the CDR3 is TGTGCCAGCAGCTCCACCGGGACACGCTATGGCTACACCTTC. Protein product: CASSSTGTRYGYTF.

This clonotype came up many times. The V and J genes are TRBV20-1 and TRBJ1-2, with D possibly TRBD1 on 5 matching bases. The CDR3 loop spans 13 amino acids. Germline V gene sequence: CDR1 DFQATT, CDR2 SNEGSKA (reference sequence). V was trimmed by 6 bases and J by 3 bases, leaving 14 bases between them. The DNA for the CDR3 is TGCAGTGCCTTAACAGGACTAGACTATGGCTACACCTTC. It encodes CSALTGLDYGYTF.

The J gene is TRBJ2-2, the V gene TRBV2, with a weak D call TRBD2 (5 bases). CDR1 SNHLY and CDR2 FYNNEI come from the germline V gene. Trimming cost V 6 bases and J 4 bases, with 15 bases left between them. The CDR3 spans 15 residues. The CDR3 reads CASSSARASTGELFF. CDR3 in DNA: TGTGCCAGCAGCTCGGCGCGGGCAAGCACCGGGGAGCTGTTTTTT.

The gene calls are TRBV29-1 and TRBJ1-2; D unclear. Germline V lookup: CDR1 SQVTM, CDR2 ANQGSEA. This CDR3 comprises 12 residues. Trimming pared 6 bases from V and 1 base from J, leaving 9 bases between. The CDR3 loop reads CSVVDHNYGYTF. CDR3 DNA: TGCAGCGTGGTAGACCATAACTATGGCTACACCTTC. The full variable domain, with the rest looked up from reference TRBV29-1 and TRBJ1-2, is SAVISQKPSRDICQRGTSLTIQCQVDSQVTMMFWYRQQPGQSLTLIATANQGSEATYESGFVIDKFPISRPNLTFSTLTVSNMSPEDSSIYLCSVVDHNYGYTFGSGTRLTVV.

This clonotype showed up many times. The chain is built from TRBV18 and TRBJ2-7; D might be TRBD1 (5 bases). The CDR3 covers 13 residues. Trimming stripped 2 bases from V and 5 bases from J, with 10 bases between. Looked up from germline, CDR1 is KGHSH and CDR2 is LQKENI. CDR3 bases: TGTGCCAGCTCACCAGCAGGGTCCAACGAGCAGTACTTC. It yields the protein CASSPAGSNEQYF.

This clonotype was observed many times. The CDR3 region is CASSSMKTSGNNEQFF. The DNA of the CDR3 is TGTGCCAGCTCATCGATGAAGACTAGCGGGAACAATGAGCAGTTCTTC. The V and J genes are TRBV18 and TRBJ2-1, with 11 bases that match TRBD2. Germline values: CDR1 KGHSH, CDR2 LQKENI. V dropped 5 bases and J dropped 5; count of bases not matched to a gene: 8. This CDR3 is built from 16 residues.

This clonotype was observed at least ten times. CDR3 in amino acids: CASSTGRGVHQYF. CDR3 nucleotide sequence: TGTGCCAGCAGTACGGGGCGCGGGGTCCATCAGTACTTC. This rearrangement joins TRBV28 to TRBJ2-5, with a tentative D call TRBD2 (6 bases). This CDR3 has 13 amino acids. V was pared by 5 bases and J by 11 bases, with 18 bases between. Per the germline V gene, CDR1 is MDHEN and CDR2 is SYDVKM.

A remark on this clonotype: This may come from a read error, since a much larger clone is one base off. V gene TRBV2 combines with J gene TRBJ2-5; TRBD2 aligns across 9 bases. Germline V lookup: CDR1 SNHLY, CDR2 FYNNEI. CDR3 length equals 15 residues. The DNA of the CDR3 is TGTGCCAGCACCGACGCTTTAGCGGGGGCACAGACCCGGTACTTC. It is translated as CASTDALAGAQTRYF.

This clonotype was found many times. The rearrangement links TRBV24-1 to TRBJ2-3; D is unresolved. The V end was cut by 1 base, the J end by 4 bases, with 11 bases between. This CDR3 is built from 15 residues. Germline V gene data show CDR1 as KGHDR and CDR2 as SFDVKD. The chain's CDR3 is CATSDLMTDADTQYF. In DNA form, the CDR3 reads TGTGCCACCAGTGATTTAATGACCGATGCAGATACGCAGTATTTT.

This clonotype showed up many times. J is TRBJ2-7 and V is TRBV5-1, with 10 positions matching TRBD2. This CDR3 has 15 residues. The junction had 7 bases not matched to a gene; V was cut back by 3 bases and J by 4 bases. Germline assignment: CDR1 SGHRS and CDR2 YFSETQ. The CDR3 DNA reads as TGCGCCAGCAGCTCCGGGACTAGCGAGATTTACGAGCAGTACTTC. Translating gives CASSSGTSEIYEQYF.

This clonotype was recorded many times. V usage is TRBV7-2 and J usage is TRBJ2-2, with D unresolved. Germline values: CDR1 SGHTA, CDR2 FQGNSA. Trimming took 5 bases from V and 0 from J, leaving 13 bases between them. The CDR3 has 16 residues. The CDR3 nucleotides are TGTGCCAGCAGCCGTGAGGTCCTCGCGAACACCGGGGAGCTGTTTTTT. The encoded protein is CASSREVLANTGELFF. Using reference TRBV7-2 and TRBJ2-2 for the parts outside the CDR3, the full variable domain is GAGVSQSPSNKVTEKGKDVELRCDPISGHTALYWYRQSLGQGLEFLIYFQGNSAPDKSGLPSDRFSAERTGGSVSTLTIQRTQQEDSAVYLCASSREVLANTGELFFGEGSRLTVL.

As for this clonotype: Given a much more abundant clone one base away, this may be a read error. The V call is TRBV6-5, the J call TRBJ1-2, with TRBD1 identical over 7 bases. Germline lookup yields CDR1 MNHEY and CDR2 SVGAGI. The CDR3 loop spans 14 amino acids. V gave up 4 bases and J gave up 5 bases; unmatched junction bases: 7. The CDR3 protein is CASSFHRGPYGYTF. The CDR3 DNA is TGTGCCAGCAGTTTTCACAGGGGTCCTTATGGCTACACCTTC.

As to this clonotype: Just one base apart from a much larger clone, this may be a read error. The V and J genes are TRBV29-1 and TRBJ2-7; 8 bases map to TRBD1. V shed 2 bases, J shed 6 bases, and the junction held 6 bases outside the gene matches. Per the germline V gene, CDR1 is SQVTM and CDR2 is ANQGSEA. The CDR3 is 13 residues long. The CDR3 region is CSVETDRGCEQYF. CDR3 DNA sequence: TGCAGCGTTGAAACCGACAGGGGATGCGAGCAGTACTTC.

This chain links TRBV12-5 with TRBJ1-5, with D possibly being TRBD1 (5 bases). This CDR3 has 14 amino acids. Trimming pared 6 bases from V and 0 bases from J, leaving 9 bases between. The germline V gene encodes CDR1 LGHNT and CDR2 FRNRAP. This chain's CDR3 is CASGSTDSNQPQHF. In DNA form, the CDR3 reads TGTGCTAGTGGCTCGACAGATAGCAATCAGCCCCAGCATTTT. Complete variable domain (other parts from reference TRBV12-5 and TRBJ1-5): DARVTQTPRHKVTEMGQEVTMRCQPILGHNTVFWYRQTMMQGLELLAYFRNRAPLDDSGMPKDRFSAEMPDATLATLKIQPSEPRDSAVYFCASGSTDSNQPQHFGDGTRLSIL.

This clonotype was seen more than once but under ten times. This sequence joins TRBV12-3 or TRBV12-4 and TRBJ1-6; 8 bases match TRBD1. The V gene end was trimmed by 1 base and the J gene end by 10 bases; junction bases not matched to a gene: 3. This CDR3 contains 14 residues. CDR3 in DNA: TGTGCCAGCAGTTTAGACAGGGGGTTCTCACCCCTCCACTTT. This sequence encodes CASSLDRGFSPLHF.

This clonotype was picked up many times. The chain uses TRBV29-1 and TRBJ2-2; no reliable D call. The V gene lost 4 bases and the J gene lost 4 bases, with 13 bases spanning the gap. The CDR3 extends over 14 amino acids. Germline assignment: CDR1 SQVTM and CDR2 ANQGSEA. The CDR3 sequence: CSVVGPGVTGELFF. DNA for the CDR3: TGCAGCGTTGTAGGTCCCGGAGTCACCGGGGAGCTGTTTTTT.

V usage is TRBV25-1 and J usage is TRBJ2-5; 8 positions agree with TRBD2. Germline V lookup: CDR1 MGHDK, CDR2 SYGVNS. The V segment lost 4 bases and the J segment 1 base; nucleotides outside the gene matches: 5. The CDR3 consists of 15 residues. This CDR3 reads CASSGAGEIQETQYF. The CDR3 nucleotides read TGTGCCAGCAGTGGAGCGGGGGAAATCCAAGAGACCCAGTACTTC.